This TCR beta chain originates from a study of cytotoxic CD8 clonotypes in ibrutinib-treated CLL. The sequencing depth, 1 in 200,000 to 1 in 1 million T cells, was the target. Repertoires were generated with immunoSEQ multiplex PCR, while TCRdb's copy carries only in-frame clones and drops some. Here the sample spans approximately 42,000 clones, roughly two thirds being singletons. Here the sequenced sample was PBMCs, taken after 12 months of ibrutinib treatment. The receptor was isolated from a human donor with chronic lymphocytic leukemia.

As DNA, the CDR3 is TGTGCCAGCCGGGACACTCCTAATCAGCCCCAGCATTTT. Encoded protein: CASRDTPNQPQHF. The chain uses TRBV27 and TRBJ1-5, with a possible D match to TRBD1 (6 bases). The germline V gene encodes CDR1 MNHEY and CDR2 SMNVEV (reference sequence). Trimming took 8 bases from V and 4 from J, leaving 12 bases between them. The CDR3 is 13 amino acids.